The T cell receptor beta chain described here comes from a study of blood T cell repertoires in COVID-19. Study overall: Specimens from acute and convalescent COVID-19 originated in the United States, Italy and Spain.

Assignment of participants to cohorts was predicated upon participant-reported clinical history. Recovered participants had two consecutive negative NP/OP PCR tests, healthcare professional clearance, or symptom resolution. Libraries were prepared by immunoSEQ multiplex PCR; TCRdb keeps only in-frame clonotypes and omits some of them. The data contain 150,000 or so clones, roughly 90% of them singletons. This clone has a handful of counts. With V trimmed by 3 bases and J by 2 bases, 8 bases remained unmatched. Per the germline V gene, CDR1 is KGHSH and CDR2 is LQKENI. CDR3 length: 18 amino acids. The sequenced material came from PBMCs or T cells enriched from blood (not recorded which). The rearrangement joins TRBV18 to TRBJ2-3; 13 bases align to TRBD2. The clonotype was recovered from a woman aged 45-65 years who had recovered from COVID-19. In nucleotides, the CDR3 is TGTGCCAGCTCACCGATCGGACTAGCGGGGGCCCACACAGATACGCAGTATTTT. It specifies CASSPIGLAGAHTDTQYF.